These 13 T cell receptor beta chains were sequenced from one sample in a study of blood T cells in healthy people across ages. Next came a second PCR, run for about 7 to 12 cycles, which used a sample-barcoded 5' primer along with a J-beta primer mix. MiXCR, applied by TCRdb to the 5' RACE reads, yields one record per CDR3 protein. The sample lists approximately 880,000 distinct CDR3 sequences, approximately 49% occurring once. Sequenced sample: blood. These receptor sequences come from a man younger than 45 in good health.

The chain is built from TRBV27 and TRBJ2-1; no reliable D call. Trimming cost V 7 bases and J 0 bases, with 16 bases left between them. Germline CDR1 reads MNHEY; CDR2 reads SMNVEV (reference sequence). The CDR3 loop spans 16 amino acids. The CDR3 bases are TGTGCCAGCATCTCTATGGGCAAGAGCTCCTACAATGAGCAGTTCTTC. Amino acids: CASISMGKSSYNEQFF.

This chain joins TRBV4-1 and TRBJ2-5, with D perhaps matching TRBD2 (6 bases). The CDR3 spans 14 residues. Germline values: CDR1 MGHRA, CDR2 YSYEKL. The V end was cut by 3 bases, the J end by 3 bases, with 11 bases between. DNA for the CDR3: TGCGCCAGCAGCCAGCTAAGGGAGGAAGAGACCCAGTACTTC. Protein: CASSQLREEETQYF.

V gene TRBV6-5 combines with J gene TRBJ2-2; D not certain. Looked up from germline, CDR1 is MNHEY and CDR2 is SVGAGI. The CDR3 has 15 residues. The V and J ends lost 2 bases and 3 bases respectively, with 10 bases between them. CDR3 in DNA: TGTGCCAGCAGTTACAGTTGGGTGGACACCGGGGAGCTGTTTTTT. This encodes CASSYSWVDTGELFF.

This clonotype was seen a few times. The rearrangement links TRBV4-3 to TRBJ1-2, with 9 bases identical to TRBD1. CDR3 length: 14 residues. Germline V lookup: CDR1 LGHNA, CDR2 YSLEER. With V trimmed by 3 bases and J by 5 bases, 4 bases remained unmatched. This CDR3 is CASSQGTGTYGYTF. The DNA of the CDR3 is TGCGCCAGCAGCCAGGGGACAGGGACTTATGGCTACACCTTC.

This sequence joins TRBV6-6 and TRBJ2-2; TRBD1 agrees at 8 bases. The CDR3 has 16 amino acids. Germline loops: CDR1 MNHNY, CDR2 SVGAGI (reference sequence). After removal of 6 bases from V and 3 bases from J, the junction contained 9 bases not matched to a gene. DNA of the CDR3: TGTGCCAGCAGATCTATCAGGGGGCCGTACACCGGGGAGCTGTTTTTT. This gives the protein CASRSIRGPYTGELFF.

This clonotype appeared many times. This chain joins TRBV5-1 and TRBJ1-2; TRBD1 aligns across 7 bases. Germline CDR1 is SGHRS and CDR2 is YFSETQ. Trimming cost V 0 bases and J 2 bases; bases outside gene matches: 4. This CDR3 region has 15 residues. CDR3 nucleotides: TGCGCCAGCAGCTTGGCTCCGGGACAGAACTATGGCTACACCTTC. It yields the protein CASSLAPGQNYGYTF.

CDR3: CATSDWGLDNEQFF. The DNA of the CDR3 is TGTGCCACCAGTGATTGGGGCCTGGACAATGAGCAGTTCTTC. The rearrangement joins TRBV24-1 to TRBJ2-1; perhaps TRBD1 as D (5 bases). V lost 2 bases and J lost 5, with 9 bases in between. CDR1 and CDR2 (germline): KGHDR, SFDVKD. The CDR3 has 14 amino acids.

The sample holds one count of this clonotype. The genes are TRBV5-1 and TRBJ2-3; 9 bases are a match to TRBD1. Germline-derived CDR1 and CDR2 are SGHRS and YFSETQ. This CDR3 spans 15 amino acids. V lost 3 bases, J lost 5 bases, and 7 bases stayed unmatched. The CDR3 DNA sequence: TGCGCCAGCAGCTCCGAGGACAGGGGAATAGATACGCAGTATTTT. This gives the protein CASSSEDRGIDTQYF. The full variable domain, its missing parts supplied by reference TRBV5-1 and TRBJ2-3, is KAGVTQTPRYLIKTRGQQVTLSCSPISGHRSVSWYQQTPGQGLQFLFEYFSETQRNKGNFPGRFSGRQFSNSRSEMNVSTLELGDSALYLCASSSEDRGIDTQYFGPGTRLTVL.

This clonotype occurred a few times. The chain combines TRBV12-3 or TRBV12-4 with TRBJ1-5; D not resolved. The CDR3 length is 13 residues. With 3 bases removed from V and 7 bases from J, the gap between germline ends came to 10 bases. Written as DNA, the CDR3 is TGTGCCAGCAGTTTGTCTGCGCCCCAGCCCCAGCATTTT. This codes for CASSLSAPQPQHF.

This chain connects TRBV12-3 or TRBV12-4 to TRBJ2-3; D unresolved. There are 11 residues in the CDR3. Trimming shortened V by 10 bases and J by 0 bases, and 5 bases separated the two germline ends. The CDR3 region is CATRSTDTQYF. The DNA of the CDR3 is TGTGCCACCCGGAGCACAGATACGCAGTATTTT.

This clonotype was detected only a few times. The chain uses TRBV27 and TRBJ2-1; 12 positions match TRBD1. CDR1 is MNHEY, CDR2 SMNVEV, per germline (reference sequence). The ends lost 4 bases at V and 9 bases at J; junction bases unmatched: 4. The CDR3 is 14 amino acids. The CDR3 reads CASSWGQGAGEQFF. The CDR3 coding sequence is TGTGCCAGCAGTTGGGGACAGGGGGCAGGTGAGCAGTTCTTC.

V usage is TRBV2 and J usage is TRBJ2-4; D might be TRBD1 (6 bases). The last part of the DNA fits TRBJ2-7 better; the J call may be wrong. This CDR3 is 15 amino acids long. Germline V gene data show CDR1 as SNHLY and CDR2 as FYNNEI. CDR3 DNA sequence: TGTGCCAGCAGGGCTCTCCCGGGACAAAGCTACGAGCAGTACTTC. Translated: CASRALPGQSYEQYF.

The chain joins TRBV4-3 to TRBJ2-3, with D unclear. Trimming took 2 bases from V and 8 from J, leaving 11 bases between them. Germline V gives CDR1 LGHNA, CDR2 YSLEER. This CDR3 contains 13 residues. The CDR3: CASSQLDWGTQYF. In nucleotides, the CDR3 is TGCGCCAGCAGCCAACTCGACTGGGGTACGCAGTATTTT.